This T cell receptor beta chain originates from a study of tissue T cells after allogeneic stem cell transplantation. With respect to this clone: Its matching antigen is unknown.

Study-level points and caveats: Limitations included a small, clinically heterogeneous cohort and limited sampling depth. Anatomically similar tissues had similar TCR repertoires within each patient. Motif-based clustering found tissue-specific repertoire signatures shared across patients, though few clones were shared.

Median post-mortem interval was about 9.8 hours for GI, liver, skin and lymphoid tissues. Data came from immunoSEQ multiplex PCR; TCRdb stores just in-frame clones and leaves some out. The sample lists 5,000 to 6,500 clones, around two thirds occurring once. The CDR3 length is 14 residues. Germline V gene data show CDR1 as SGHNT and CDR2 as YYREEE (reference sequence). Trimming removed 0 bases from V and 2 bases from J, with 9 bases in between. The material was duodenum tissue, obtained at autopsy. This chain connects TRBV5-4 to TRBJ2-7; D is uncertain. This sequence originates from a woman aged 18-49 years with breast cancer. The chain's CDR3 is CASSLDRATYEQYF. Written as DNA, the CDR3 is TGTGCCAGCAGCTTGGATAGAGCAACCTACGAGCAGTACTTC.